The rows below give T cell receptor beta chains drawn from one sample of a study of shared clonotypes between healthy human individuals. Profiled with immunoSEQ multiplex PCR; TCRdb holds only in-frame clones, not every one. Found here are fewer than 500,000 clones, about three quarters of them singletons; the top ten hold around 12%. Source material: PBMCs. These receptors originate from a woman between 40 and 55 years old in good health. Some clones in this sample may be carry-over from other donors' samples. The CDR3 runs from the conserved cysteine through the conserved F or W. The order of the fields is CDR3 protein, CDR3 DNA, J gene, clone size, V gene, D gene, CDR3 length. The D gene is left open where the match is weak. Rows may omit the clone size; those that give it use once, few, many or a size class.

cdr3_aa: CASRAGYQVGDEQYF
cdr3_nt: TGCGCCAGCAGGGCAGGGTATCAAGTAGGGGACGAGCAGTACTTC
j_call: TRBJ2-7
clone_size: .
v_call: TRBV5-1
d_call: .
cdr3_length: 15

cdr3_aa: CAISVNGGEKLFF
cdr3_nt: TGTGCCATCAGTGTAAATGGGGGGGAAAAACTGTTTTTT
j_call: TRBJ1-4
clone_size: .
v_call: TRBV10-3
d_call: .
cdr3_length: 13

cdr3_aa: CASSRTGGDQPQHF
cdr3_nt: TGTGCCAGCAGTCGGACAGGGGGGGATCAGCCCCAGCATTTT
j_call: TRBJ1-5
clone_size: .
v_call: TRBV2
d_call: TRBD1
cdr3_length: 14

cdr3_aa: CASSLSWRYSYNEQFF
cdr3_nt: TGTGCCAGCAGTTTATCTTGGCGTTACTCCTACAATGAGCAGTTCTTC
j_call: TRBJ2-1
clone_size: .
v_call: TRBV27
d_call: .
cdr3_length: 16

cdr3_aa: CASSPDRGQGTQYF
cdr3_nt: TGTGCCAGCTCACCCGACAGGGGGCAGGGGACCCAGTACTTC
j_call: TRBJ2-5
clone_size: .
v_call: TRBV18
d_call: TRBD1
cdr3_length: 14

cdr3_aa: CASSPRTGTRAYNEQFF
cdr3_nt: TGTGCCAGCAGCCCTAGGACAGGTACCCGGGCTTACAATGAGCAGTTCTTC
j_call: TRBJ2-1
clone_size: .
v_call: TRBV9
d_call: TRBD1
cdr3_length: 17

cdr3_aa: CASTSGSETQYF
cdr3_nt: TGTGCCAGCACCAGTGGTTCAGAGACCCAGTACTTC
j_call: TRBJ2-5
clone_size: once
v_call: TRBV6-5
d_call: .
cdr3_length: 12

cdr3_aa: CASSLGGRGVYGYTF
cdr3_nt: TGTGCCAGCAGCTTAGGGGGCAGGGGCGTTTATGGCTACACCTTC
j_call: TRBJ1-2
clone_size: .
v_call: TRBV11-3
d_call: .
cdr3_length: 15

cdr3_aa: CASSLGGGRSDTQYF
cdr3_nt: TGTGCCAGCAGCTTGGGTGGCGGGAGATCAGATACGCAGTATTTT
j_call: TRBJ2-3
clone_size: .
v_call: TRBV5-4
d_call: TRBD2
cdr3_length: 15

cdr3_aa: CAISADLGTRLF
cdr3_nt: TGTGCCATCAGTGCGGACTTAGGGACTAGACTTTTT
j_call: TRBJ2-2
clone_size: .
v_call: TRBV10-3
d_call: TRBD2
cdr3_length: 12